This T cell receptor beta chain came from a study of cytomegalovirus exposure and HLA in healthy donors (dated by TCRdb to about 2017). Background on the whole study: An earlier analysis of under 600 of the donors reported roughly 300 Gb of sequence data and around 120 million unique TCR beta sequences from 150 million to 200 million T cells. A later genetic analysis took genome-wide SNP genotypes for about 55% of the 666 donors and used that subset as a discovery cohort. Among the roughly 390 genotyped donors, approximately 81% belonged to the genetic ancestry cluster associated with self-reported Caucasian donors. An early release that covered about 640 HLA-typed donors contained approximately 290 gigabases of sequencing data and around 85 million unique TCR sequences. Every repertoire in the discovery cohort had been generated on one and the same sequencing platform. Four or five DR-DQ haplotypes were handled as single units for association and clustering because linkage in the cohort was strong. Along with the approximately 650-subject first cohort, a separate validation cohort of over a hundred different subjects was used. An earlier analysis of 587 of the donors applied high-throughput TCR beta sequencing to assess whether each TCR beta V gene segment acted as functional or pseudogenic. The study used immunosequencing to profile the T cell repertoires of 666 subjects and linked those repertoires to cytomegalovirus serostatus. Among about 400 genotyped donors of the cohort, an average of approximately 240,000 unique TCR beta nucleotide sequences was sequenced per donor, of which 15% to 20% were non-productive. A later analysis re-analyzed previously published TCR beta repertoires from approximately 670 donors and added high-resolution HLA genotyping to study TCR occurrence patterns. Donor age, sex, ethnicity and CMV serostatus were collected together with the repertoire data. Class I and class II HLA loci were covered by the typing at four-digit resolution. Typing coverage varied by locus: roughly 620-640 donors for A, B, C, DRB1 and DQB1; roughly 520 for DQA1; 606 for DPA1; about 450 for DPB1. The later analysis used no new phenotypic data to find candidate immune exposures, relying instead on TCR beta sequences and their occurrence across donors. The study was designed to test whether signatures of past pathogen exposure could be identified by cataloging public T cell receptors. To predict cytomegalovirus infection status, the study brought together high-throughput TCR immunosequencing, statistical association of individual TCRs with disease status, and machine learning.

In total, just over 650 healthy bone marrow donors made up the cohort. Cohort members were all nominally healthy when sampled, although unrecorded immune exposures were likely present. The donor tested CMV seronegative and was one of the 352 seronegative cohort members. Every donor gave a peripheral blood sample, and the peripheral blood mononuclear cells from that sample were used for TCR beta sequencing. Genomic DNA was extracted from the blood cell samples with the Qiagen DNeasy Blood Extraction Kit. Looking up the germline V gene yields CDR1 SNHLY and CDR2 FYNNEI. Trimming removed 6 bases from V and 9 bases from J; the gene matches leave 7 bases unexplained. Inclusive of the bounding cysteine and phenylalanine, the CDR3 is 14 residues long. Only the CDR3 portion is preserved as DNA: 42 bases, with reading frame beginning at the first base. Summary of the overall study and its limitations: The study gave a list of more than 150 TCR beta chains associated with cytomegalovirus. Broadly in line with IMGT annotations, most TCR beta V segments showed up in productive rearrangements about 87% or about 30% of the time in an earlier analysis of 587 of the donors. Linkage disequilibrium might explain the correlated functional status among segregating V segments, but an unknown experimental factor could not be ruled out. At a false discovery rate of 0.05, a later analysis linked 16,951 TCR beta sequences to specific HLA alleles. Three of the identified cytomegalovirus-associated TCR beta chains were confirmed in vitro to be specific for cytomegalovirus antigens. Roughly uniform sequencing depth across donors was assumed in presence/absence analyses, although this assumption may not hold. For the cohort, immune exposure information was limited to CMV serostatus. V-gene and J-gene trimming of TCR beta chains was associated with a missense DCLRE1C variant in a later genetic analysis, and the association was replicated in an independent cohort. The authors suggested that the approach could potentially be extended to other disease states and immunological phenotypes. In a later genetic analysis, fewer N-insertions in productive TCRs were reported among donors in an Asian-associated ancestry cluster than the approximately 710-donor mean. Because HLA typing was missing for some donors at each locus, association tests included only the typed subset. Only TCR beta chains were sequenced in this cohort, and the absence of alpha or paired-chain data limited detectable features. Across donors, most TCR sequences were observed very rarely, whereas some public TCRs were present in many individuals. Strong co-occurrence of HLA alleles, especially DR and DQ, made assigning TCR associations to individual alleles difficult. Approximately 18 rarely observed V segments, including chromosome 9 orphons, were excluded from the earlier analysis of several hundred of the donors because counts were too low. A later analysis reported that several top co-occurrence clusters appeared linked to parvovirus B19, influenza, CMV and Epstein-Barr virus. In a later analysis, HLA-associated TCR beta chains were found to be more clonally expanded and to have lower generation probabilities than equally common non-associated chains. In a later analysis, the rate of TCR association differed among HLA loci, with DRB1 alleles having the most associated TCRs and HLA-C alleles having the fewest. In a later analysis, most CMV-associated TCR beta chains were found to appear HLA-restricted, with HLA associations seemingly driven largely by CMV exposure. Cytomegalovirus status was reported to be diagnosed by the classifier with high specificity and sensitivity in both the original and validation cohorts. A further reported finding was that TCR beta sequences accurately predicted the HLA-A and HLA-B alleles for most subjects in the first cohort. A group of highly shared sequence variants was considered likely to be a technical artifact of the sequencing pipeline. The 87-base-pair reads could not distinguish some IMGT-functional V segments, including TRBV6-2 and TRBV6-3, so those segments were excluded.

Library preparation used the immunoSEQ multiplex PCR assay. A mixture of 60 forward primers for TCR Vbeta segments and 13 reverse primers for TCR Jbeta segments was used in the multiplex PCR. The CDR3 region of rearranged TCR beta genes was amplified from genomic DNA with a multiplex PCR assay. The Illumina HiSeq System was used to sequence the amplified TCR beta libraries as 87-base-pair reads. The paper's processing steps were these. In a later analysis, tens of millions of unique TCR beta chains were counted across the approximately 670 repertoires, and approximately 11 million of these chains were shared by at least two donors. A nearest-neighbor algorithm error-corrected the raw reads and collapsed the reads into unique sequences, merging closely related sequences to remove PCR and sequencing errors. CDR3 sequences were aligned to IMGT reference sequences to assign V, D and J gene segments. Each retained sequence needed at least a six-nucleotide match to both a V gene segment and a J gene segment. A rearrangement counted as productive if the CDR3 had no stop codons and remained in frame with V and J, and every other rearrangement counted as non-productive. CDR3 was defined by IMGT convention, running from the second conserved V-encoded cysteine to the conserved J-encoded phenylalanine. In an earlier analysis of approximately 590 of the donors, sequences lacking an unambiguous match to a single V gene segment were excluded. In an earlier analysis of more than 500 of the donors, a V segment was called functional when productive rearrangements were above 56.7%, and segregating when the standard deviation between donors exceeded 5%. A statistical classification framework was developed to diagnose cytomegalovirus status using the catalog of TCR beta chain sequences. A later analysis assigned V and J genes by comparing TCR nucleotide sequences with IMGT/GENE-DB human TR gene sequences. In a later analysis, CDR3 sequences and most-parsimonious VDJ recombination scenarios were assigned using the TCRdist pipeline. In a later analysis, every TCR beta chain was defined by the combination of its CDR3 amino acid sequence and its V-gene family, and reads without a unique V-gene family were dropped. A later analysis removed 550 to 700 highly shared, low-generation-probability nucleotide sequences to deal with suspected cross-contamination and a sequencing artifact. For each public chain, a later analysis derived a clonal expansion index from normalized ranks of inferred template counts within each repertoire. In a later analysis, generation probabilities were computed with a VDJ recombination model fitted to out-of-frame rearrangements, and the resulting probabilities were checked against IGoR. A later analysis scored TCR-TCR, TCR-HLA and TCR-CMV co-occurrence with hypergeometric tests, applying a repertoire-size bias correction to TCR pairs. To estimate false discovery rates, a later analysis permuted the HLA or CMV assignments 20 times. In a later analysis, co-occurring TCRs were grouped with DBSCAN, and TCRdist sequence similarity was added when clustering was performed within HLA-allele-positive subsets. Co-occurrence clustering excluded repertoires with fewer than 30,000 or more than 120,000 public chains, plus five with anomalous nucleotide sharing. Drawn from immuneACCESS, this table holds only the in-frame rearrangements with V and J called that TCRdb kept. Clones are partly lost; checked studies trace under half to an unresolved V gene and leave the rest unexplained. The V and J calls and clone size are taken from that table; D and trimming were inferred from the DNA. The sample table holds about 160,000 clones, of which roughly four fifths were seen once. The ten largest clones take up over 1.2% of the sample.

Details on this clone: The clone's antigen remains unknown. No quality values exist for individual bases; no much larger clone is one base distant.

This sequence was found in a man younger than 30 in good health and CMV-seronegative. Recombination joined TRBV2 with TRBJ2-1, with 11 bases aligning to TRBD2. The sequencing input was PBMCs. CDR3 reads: CASSTLAGEGEQFF. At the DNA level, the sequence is TGTGCCAGCAGCACACTAGCGGGAGAGGGTGAGCAGTTCTTC.